This is a list of T cell receptor beta chains from one sample in a study of T-cell memory formation after mild COVID-19. TCRdb reprocessed the 5' RACE reads with MiXCR, giving one entry per CDR3 protein. Of about 210,000 distinct CDR3 sequences listed, about 10% are singletons. The material sequenced was PBMCs or a T cell subset sorted from them (not recorded which). The origin of the receptors is a young man who had mild COVID-19 (a few samples of this study predate the infection). Cell type and time point are not known. The CDR3 runs from the conserved cysteine through the conserved F or W. The D gene is left open where the match is weak. Where a row states a size, it is once, few, many or the class of an expanded clone; other rows omit it.

clone_size,j_call,d_call,v_call,cdr3_nt,cdr3_aa
few,TRBJ2-5,NA,TRBV10-3,TGTGCCATCAGGGAGGACTTATATGAGACCCAGTACTTC,CAIREDLYETQYF
few,TRBJ2-1,NA,TRBV5-1,TGCGCCAGCAGCTTGGCCGAGGGCGGCAATGAGCAGTTCTTC,CASSLAEGGNEQFF
few,TRBJ2-6,NA,TRBV20-1,TGCAGTGCTAGACTCCCTTCAGGGGCCAACGTCCTGACTTTC,CSARLPSGANVLTF
few,TRBJ2-5,NA,TRBV4-2,TGTGCCAGCAGCCAACCGGGGCCAGGGGTCCAGGAGACCCAGTACTTC,CASSQPGPGVQETQYF
few,TRBJ1-1,NA,TRBV4-3,TGCGCCAGCAGCCCTGGGGCAGGGCGAGAGAATGAAGCTTTCTTT,CASSPGAGRENEAFF
NA,TRBJ1-2,TRBD1,TRBV7-3,TGTGCCAGCAGCTCGGACAGGGGTTTAGGCTACACCTTC,CASSSDRGLGYTF
once,TRBJ2-3,NA,TRBV5-6,TGTGCCAGCAGCTTGGAGGAATGGACGGACCGCGGAGATACGCAGTATTTT,CASSLEEWTDRGDTQYF
NA,TRBJ2-1,TRBD1,TRBV12-3/TRBV12-4,TGTGCCAGCAGTTTAGGGACAGGAGGATTTCGTGAGCAGTTCTTC,CASSLGTGGFREQFF
NA,TRBJ2-4,NA,TRBV6-1,TGTGCCAGCAGTGGTCCATCGGGGTGGGTGCGGACCAAAAACATTCAGTACTTC,CASSGPSGWVRTKNIQYF
few,TRBJ2-5,TRBD2,TRBV5-1,TGCGCCAGCAGCGCCACATCTAGCGGGGGGGCGAGAGAGACCCAGTACTTC,CASSATSSGGARETQYF
few,TRBJ2-3,NA,TRBV6-2/TRBV6-3,TGTGCCAGCAGACCACTAGCAGATACGCAGTATTTT,CASRPLADTQYF
NA,TRBJ2-3,TRBD1,TRBV11-2,TGTGCCAGCAGCGGGGACAGAGACACAGATACGCAGTATTTT,CASSGDRDTDTQYF
NA,TRBJ1-5,NA,TRBV29-1,TGCAGCGTCCAGGACAGCGGAGGGAATCAGCCCCAGCATTTT,CSVQDSGGNQPQHF
NA,TRBJ2-1,NA,TRBV3-1,TGTGCCAGTGGACAGGGAGGGGATGAGCAGTTCTTC,CASGQGGDEQFF
few,TRBJ2-3,TRBD1,TRBV29-1,TGCAGCGTCCGGACAGGAAGCACAGATACGCAGTATTTT,CSVRTGSTDTQYF
NA,TRBJ1-5,NA,TRBV7-2,TGTGCCAGCAGCTTCACAATAAATGGCAATCAGCCCCAGCATTTT,CASSFTINGNQPQHF
few,TRBJ2-1,TRBD2,TRBV5-1,TGCGCCAGCAGCGAGAGTAGCGGGGCCTACAATGAGCAGTTCTTC,CASSESSGAYNEQFF
many,TRBJ1-5,NA,TRBV12-3/TRBV12-4,TGTGCCAGCAGTTTACCCGGGGGCAATCAGCCCCAGCATTTT,CASSLPGGNQPQHF
many,TRBJ1-2,TRBD1,TRBV7-2,TGTGCCAGCAGCCTACAGTTCGGGCAGGGGGCTGGCTACACCTTC,CASSLQFGQGAGYTF
NA,TRBJ2-2,TRBD2,TRBV4-3,TGCGCCAGCAGCCAAGAACCGGGGGGTTACACCGGGGAGCTGTTTTTT,CASSQEPGGYTGELFF
NA,TRBJ2-1,NA,TRBV11-2,TGTGCCAGCAGCCCGGGACTTTTGATTCGGATTGAGCAGTTCTTC,CASSPGLLIRIEQFF
few,TRBJ2-3,TRBD2,TRBV5-1,TGCGCCAGCAGCGTGGGGACTAGCTCAGATACGCAGTATTTT,CASSVGTSSDTQYF
few,TRBJ2-7,TRBD2,TRBV5-1,TGCGCCAGCAGCTTCGGGACTATGAACTCCTACGAGCAGTACTTC,CASSFGTMNSYEQYF
NA,TRBJ1-2,TRBD1,TRBV11-2,TGTGCCAGCAGCTTAGAGGAACAGGGGTTCTACGGCTACACCTTC,CASSLEEQGFYGYTF
NA,TRBJ1-4,NA,TRBV5-4,TGTGCCAGCAGCTTGGACGCCCCCGGGGTCGATGAAAAACTGTTTTTT,CASSLDAPGVDEKLFF
NA,TRBJ2-7,TRBD1,TRBV20-1,TGCAGTGCCGTACAGGGGGCCTCTATCTCCTACGAGCAGTACTTC,CSAVQGASISYEQYF
few,TRBJ2-3,TRBD1,TRBV12-3/TRBV12-4,TGTGCCAGCGGGCGACAGGGCGAGGCAGATACGCAGTATTTT,CASGRQGEADTQYF
few,TRBJ1-2,TRBD1,TRBV4-2,TGTGCCAGCAGCCCCTCCCAGGGGGCCGGGGCTAACTATGGCTACACCTTC,CASSPSQGAGANYGYTF
few,TRBJ2-7,NA,TRBV11-2,TGTGCCAGCAGCCTCTCCCGGGACAAGAAGTACTTC,CASSLSRDKKYF
few,TRBJ2-1,TRBD1,TRBV6-5,TGTGCCAGCAGTTCTTTAGGGACAGGGAACAATGAGCAGTTCTTC,CASSSLGTGNNEQFF
NA,TRBJ2-3,TRBD2,TRBV4-2,TGTGCCAGCAAAGTAACTAGCGGGGGGGGAGATACGCAGTATTTT,CASKVTSGGGDTQYF
NA,TRBJ1-6,NA,TRBV11-2,TGTGCCAGCAGCTCACGTCCAGAGTATAATTCACCCCTCCACTTT,CASSSRPEYNSPLHF
few,TRBJ2-3,TRBD1,TRBV7-2,TGTGCCAGCAGCAACCGGGACAGGGGTACAGATACGCAGTATTTT,CASSNRDRGTDTQYF
NA,TRBJ2-5,TRBD2,TRBV20-1,TGCAGTGCTAGCCGACTAGCGGGGGCCCACCAAGAGACCCAGTACTTC,CSASRLAGAHQETQYF
few,TRBJ1-2,TRBD1,TRBV5-6,TGTGCCAGCAGCCAACGGACAGGGCACTATGGCTACACCTTC,CASSQRTGHYGYTF
many,TRBJ1-1,NA,TRBV4-3,TGCGCCAGCAGCCAAGAAACGGCGGGGCGAGGGAACACTGAAGCTTTCTTT,CASSQETAGRGNTEAFF
few,TRBJ1-2,NA,TRBV12-3/TRBV12-4,TGTGCCAGCAGTCCCATGGGGAGGACCACCTTC,CASSPMGRTTF
medium-sized,TRBJ1-1,NA,TRBV12-3/TRBV12-4,TGTGCCAGCAGTTTATTAAATGGTGAAGCTTTCTTT,CASSLLNGEAFF
many,TRBJ2-7,TRBD1,TRBV9,TGTGCCAGCAGCGCAGAGGGACAGCGCGAGCAGTACTTC,CASSAEGQREQYF
NA,TRBJ2-2,NA,TRBV30,TGTGCCTGGAAAGGGGCGAACACCGGGGAGCTGTTTTTT,CAWKGANTGELFF
NA,TRBJ1-2,NA,TRBV29-1,TGCAGCGCTATGGGGACTAACTATGGCTACACCTTC,CSAMGTNYGYTF
few,TRBJ1-6,NA,TRBV9,TGTGCCAGCAGCGTGGGGCAGGATGGTTCACCCCTCCACTTT,CASSVGQDGSPLHF
NA,TRBJ2-2,NA,TRBV27,TGTGCCAGCAGTTTGATACCGAACACCGGGGAGCTGTTTTTT,CASSLIPNTGELFF
few,TRBJ1-1,TRBD1,TRBV7-2,TGTGCCAGCAGCTCCATAGGGGGCCGGACTGAAGCTTTCTTT,CASSSIGGRTEAFF
few,TRBJ2-3,NA,TRBV7-3,TGTGCCAGCAGCACCCTAGGGGGGGCGGGGAGCACAGATACGCAGTATTTT,CASSTLGGAGSTDTQYF
few,TRBJ2-2,NA,TRBV7-2,TGTGCCAGCAGCTCGAACATCGGGGAGCTGTTTTTT,CASSSNIGELFF
many,TRBJ1-2,NA,TRBV20-1,TGCAGTGCTAGAGAGCAGGCTGGCTATGGCTACACCTTC,CSAREQAGYGYTF
many,TRBJ1-4,NA,TRBV4-3,TGCGCCAGCAGCCCAACGGGGGGGGCAACTAATGAAAAACTGTTTTTT,CASSPTGGATNEKLFF
NA,TRBJ1-5,TRBD1,TRBV25-1,TGTGCCAGCAGTGGACAGGGCGGGCAGCCCCAGCATTTT,CASSGQGGQPQHF
few,TRBJ2-3,NA,TRBV14,TGTGCCAGCAGCCAAGATTTGATCTCAGGGTTCACAGATACGCAGTATTTT,CASSQDLISGFTDTQYF
few,TRBJ2-1,TRBD2,TRBV15,TGTGCCACCAGCAGGAGTACCAATCCGGCACTAGCGGGGGATGAGCAGTTCTTC,CATSRSTNPALAGDEQFF
few,TRBJ2-2,TRBD2,TRBV12-3/TRBV12-4,TGTGCCAGCAGTTTACGGGGGGGGACCGGGGAGCTGTTTTTT,CASSLRGGTGELFF
few,TRBJ1-6,NA,TRBV19,TGTGCCAGTAGTGGCCCCTCTTGGGAAGGGCTTTATAATTCACCCCTCCACTTT,CASSGPSWEGLYNSPLHF
few,TRBJ2-1,NA,TRBV18,TGTGCCAGCTCACCACCGGGCGCGCGGCAGCAGTTCTTC,CASSPPGARQQFF
NA,TRBJ1-4,NA,TRBV20-1,TGCAGTGCTAGAGATAGGGATGAAAAACTGTTTTTT,CSARDRDEKLFF
NA,TRBJ2-5,NA,TRBV12-3/TRBV12-4,TGTGCCAGCAGCCCGGGAACAAGAGAGACCCAGTACTTC,CASSPGTRETQYF
NA,TRBJ2-3,TRBD1,TRBV10-3,TGTGCCATAAACCCGACAGGGAACCCCACAGATACGCAGTATTTT,CAINPTGNPTDTQYF
NA,TRBJ1-2,NA,TRBV7-9,TGTGCCAGCAGCTTGAACAGGGAGGGCTACACCTTC,CASSLNREGYTF